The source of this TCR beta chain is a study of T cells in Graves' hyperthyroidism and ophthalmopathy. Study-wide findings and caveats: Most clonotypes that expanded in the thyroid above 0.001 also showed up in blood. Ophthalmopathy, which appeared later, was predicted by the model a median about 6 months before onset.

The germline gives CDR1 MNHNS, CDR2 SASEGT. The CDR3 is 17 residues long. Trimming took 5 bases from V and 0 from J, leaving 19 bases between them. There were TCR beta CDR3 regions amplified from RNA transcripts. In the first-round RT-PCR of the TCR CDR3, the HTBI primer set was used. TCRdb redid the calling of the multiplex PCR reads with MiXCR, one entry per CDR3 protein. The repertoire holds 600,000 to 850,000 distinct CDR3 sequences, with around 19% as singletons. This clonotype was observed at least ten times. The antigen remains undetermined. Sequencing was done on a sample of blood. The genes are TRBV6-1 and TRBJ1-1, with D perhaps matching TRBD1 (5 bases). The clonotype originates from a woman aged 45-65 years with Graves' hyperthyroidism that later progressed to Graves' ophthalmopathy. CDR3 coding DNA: TGTGCCAGCAGTCCGGGCCCCACCCGGGGCATGAACACTGAAGCTTTCTTT. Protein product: CASSPGPTRGMNTEAFF.